Below, 10 T cell receptor beta chains from the same sample are listed, as sequenced in a study of identical twins. TCRdb reanalysed the 5' RACE reads using MiXCR and keeps one entry per CDR3 protein. The table has more than 400,000 distinct CDR3 sequences, around 15% seen once; the top ten hold more than 0.4%. The same specimen was also included in a second study, on yellow fever vaccine responses in identical twins.

The sample comprised CD4+ T cells sorted from blood. The receptors originated from a young woman in good health.

The J gene is TRBJ2-4, the V gene TRBV5-5; 8 bases line up with TRBD1. After removal of 4 bases from V and 7 bases from J, the junction contained 4 bases not matched to a gene. Germline CDR1 and CDR2: SGHKS and YYEKEE (reference sequence). This CDR3 region has 13 residues. Here the CDR3 reads CASSPGTGNIQYF. CDR3 nucleotide sequence: TGTGCCAGCAGCCCCGGGACAGGCAACATTCAGTACTTC.

The V gene is TRBV20-1, the J gene TRBJ2-1; 7 bases are a match to TRBD2. V gave up 3 bases and J gave up 3 bases; unmatched junction bases: 5. CDR1 and CDR2 (germline): DFQATT, SNEGSKA (reference sequence). The CDR3 consists of 14 residues. CDR3 sequence reads: CSASRGDFYNEQFF. Written as DNA, the CDR3 is TGCAGTGCTAGTCGGGGGGACTTCTACAATGAGCAGTTCTTC.

The V call is TRBV6-1, the J call TRBJ2-2; TRBD2 agrees at 12 bases. CDR1 is MNHNS and CDR2 is SASEGT in the germline V gene. CDR3 length: 15 amino acids. J lost 6 bases, V lost 8 bases, and 7 bases had no gene match. For the CDR3, the DNA is TGTGCCAGCGTATCTAGCGGGGGGGCATCCGGGGAGCTGTTTTTT. As protein: CASVSSGGASGELFF.

This clonotype has a handful of counts. This chain links TRBV5-1 with TRBJ1-1; 9 bases line up with TRBD1. V trimming: 4 bases; J trimming: 1 base; junction bases outside the gene matches: 2. In germline, CDR1 is SGHRS, CDR2 YFSETQ. The CDR3 is 14 amino acids. CDR3 DNA sequence: TGCGCCAGCAGCAGACAGGGGGGGAACACTGAAGCTTTCTTT. The encoded protein is CASSRQGGNTEAFF.

The CDR3 sequence: CASSRSPGRNMQYF. The CDR3 bases are TGTGCCAGCAGTAGATCTCCGGGCCGAAACATGCAGTACTTC. This chain connects TRBV6-1 to TRBJ2-7; D not resolved. The V gene lost 5 bases and the J gene lost 9 bases, with 20 bases spanning the gap. Germline-derived CDR1 and CDR2 are MNHNS and SASEGT. This CDR3 is 14 amino acids long.

CDR3 residues: CASSPAAGNEQYV. The CDR3 DNA follows: TGCGCCAGCAGCCCCGCCGCAGGGAACGAGCAGTACGTC. This rearrangement joins TRBV5-1 to TRBJ2-7, with D possibly TRBD1 on 5 matching bases. V was shortened by 4 bases and J by 5 bases, with 13 bases between the two germline ends. Germline CDR1 reads SGHRS; CDR2 reads YFSETQ. The length of the CDR3 is 13 residues.

This clonotype has ten or more counts. The chain is built from TRBV20-1 and TRBJ1-1, with 7 nucleotides matching TRBD1. This CDR3 comprises 14 residues. Germline CDR1 reads DFQATT; CDR2 reads SNEGSKA (reference sequence). With V trimmed by 2 bases and J by 1 base, 4 bases remained unmatched. The CDR3 region is CSARRGQQNTEAFF. CDR3 DNA: TGCAGTGCTAGAAGGGGACAGCAGAACACTGAAGCTTTCTTT.

V usage is TRBV24-1 and J usage is TRBJ2-1; D is undetermined. Germline values: CDR1 KGHDR, CDR2 SFDVKD. V gave up 4 bases and J gave up 0 bases, with 9 bases separating them. The CDR3 is made up of 15 amino acids. CDR3 in DNA: TGTGCCACCAGTGACCCGGTGAACTCCTACAATGAGCAGTTCTTC. Translation gives CATSDPVNSYNEQFF.

This clonotype was seen more than once but under ten times. The gene calls are TRBV29-1 and TRBJ2-4; D ambiguous. CDR3 length: 14 residues. Germline lookup yields CDR1 SQVTM and CDR2 ANQGSEA. The V and J ends lost 6 bases and 1 base respectively, with 13 bases between them. The CDR3 coding sequence is TGCAGCGTCAGGCCAAGACTGGCCAAAAACATTCAGTACTTC. It codes for CSVRPRLAKNIQYF.

V gene TRBV12-3 or TRBV12-4 combines with J gene TRBJ2-7; D may be TRBD1 (5 bases). The CDR3 extends over 12 amino acids. Trimming took off 4 bases at V and 9 bases at J, with 13 bases between the two ends. The CDR3 sequence: CASSSTVKGQYF. The DNA for the CDR3 is TGTGCCAGCAGTTCGACAGTTAAGGGGCAGTACTTC.